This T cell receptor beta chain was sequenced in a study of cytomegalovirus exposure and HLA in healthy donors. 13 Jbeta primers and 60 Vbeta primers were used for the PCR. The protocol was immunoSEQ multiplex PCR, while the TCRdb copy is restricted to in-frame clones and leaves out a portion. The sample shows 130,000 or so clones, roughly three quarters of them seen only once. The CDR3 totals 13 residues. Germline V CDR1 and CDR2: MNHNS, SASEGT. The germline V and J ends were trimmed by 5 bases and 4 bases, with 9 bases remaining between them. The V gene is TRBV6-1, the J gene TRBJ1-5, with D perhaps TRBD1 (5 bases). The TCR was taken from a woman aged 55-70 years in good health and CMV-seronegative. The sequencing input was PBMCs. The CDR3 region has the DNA TGTGCCAGCAGTCCCCGACAGAATCAGCCCCAGCATTTT. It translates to CASSPRQNQPQHF.